A single T cell receptor beta chain is shown here with its context. What it recognizes is unknown. Sequencing used immunoSEQ multiplex PCR; TCRdb keeps in-frame clones, though not all of them. The sample shows some 180,000 clones, about nine tenths of them seen only once. The data stem from a study of T cell responses to AZD1222 COVID-19 vaccine. The CDR3 has 15 amino acids. Trimming cost V 6 bases and J 2 bases, with 14 bases left between them. The germline V gene encodes CDR1 LNHDA and CDR2 SQIVND (reference sequence). Findings of the study overall: The CD4 TCRs associated with vaccination extended across spike and predominated at 160-218 and 743-854. Sampled repertoires all dated from after the peak T cell response.

This clonotype was obtained from an adult who received the AZD1222 COVID-19 vaccine. The material was peripheral blood, obtained 28 days after the second AZD1222 dose. J is TRBJ1-5 and V is TRBV19; D might be TRBD1 (5 bases). The CDR3 loop is CASSAMAGGNQPQHF. CDR3 DNA: TGTGCCAGTAGCGCCATGGCGGGGGGCAATCAGCCCCAGCATTTT.